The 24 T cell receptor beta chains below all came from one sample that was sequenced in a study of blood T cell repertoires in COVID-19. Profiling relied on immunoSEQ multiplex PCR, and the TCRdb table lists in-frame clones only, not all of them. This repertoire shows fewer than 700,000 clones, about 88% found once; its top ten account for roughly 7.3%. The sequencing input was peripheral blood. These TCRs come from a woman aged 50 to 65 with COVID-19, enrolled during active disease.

This CDR3 reads CASREFGEKLFF. The CDR3 DNA reads TGTGCCAGCAGGGAATTCGGTGAAAAACTGTTTTTT. The J gene is TRBJ1-4, the V gene TRBV2; no firm D call. V lost 6 bases and J 7 bases, leaving 9 bases between the germline ends. Germline V gene lookup returns CDR1 SNHLY and CDR2 FYNNEI. CDR3 size: 12 residues.

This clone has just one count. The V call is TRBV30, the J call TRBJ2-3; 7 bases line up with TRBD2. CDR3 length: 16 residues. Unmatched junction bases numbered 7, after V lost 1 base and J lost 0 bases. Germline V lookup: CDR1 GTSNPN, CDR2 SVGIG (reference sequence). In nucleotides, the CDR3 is TGTGCCTGGAGTGAAGGGGAGGGGTGGAGCACAGATACGCAGTATTTT. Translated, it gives CAWSEGEGWSTDTQYF.

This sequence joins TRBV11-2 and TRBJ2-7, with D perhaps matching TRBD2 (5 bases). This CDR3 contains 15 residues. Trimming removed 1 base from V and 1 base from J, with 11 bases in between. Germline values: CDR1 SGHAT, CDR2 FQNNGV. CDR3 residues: CASSLGAAASYEQYF. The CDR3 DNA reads TGTGCCAGCAGCTTAGGGGCAGCGGCATCCTACGAGCAGTACTTC.

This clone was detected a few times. CDR3 in DNA: TGTGCCAGCAGTCACGGTAATTCACCCCTCCACTTT. Protein: CASSHGNSPLHF. The V call is TRBV12-3 or TRBV12-4, the J call TRBJ1-6; D remains unclear. V was clipped by 5 bases and J by 6 bases, with 5 bases between them. CDR3 length: 12 amino acids.

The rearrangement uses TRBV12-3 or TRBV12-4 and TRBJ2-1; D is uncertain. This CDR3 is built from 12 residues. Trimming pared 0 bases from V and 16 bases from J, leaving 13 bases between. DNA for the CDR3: TGTGCCAGCAGTTTAGCGACCCGAGGAGCTTTCTTC. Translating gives CASSLATRGAFF.

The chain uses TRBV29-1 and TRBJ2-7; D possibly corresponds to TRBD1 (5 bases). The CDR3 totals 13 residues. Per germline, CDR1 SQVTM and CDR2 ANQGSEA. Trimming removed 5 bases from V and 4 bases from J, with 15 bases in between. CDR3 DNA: TGCAGCGTTTCTTTCCAGGGCGTGTACGAGCAGTACTTC. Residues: CSVSFQGVYEQYF.

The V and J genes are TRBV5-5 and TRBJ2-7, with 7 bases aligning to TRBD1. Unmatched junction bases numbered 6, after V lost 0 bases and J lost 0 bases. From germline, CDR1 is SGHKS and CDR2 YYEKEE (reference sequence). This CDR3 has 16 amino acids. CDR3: CASSLDTGTVSYEQYF. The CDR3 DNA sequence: TGTGCCAGCAGCTTGGATACCGGGACAGTCTCCTACGAGCAGTACTTC.

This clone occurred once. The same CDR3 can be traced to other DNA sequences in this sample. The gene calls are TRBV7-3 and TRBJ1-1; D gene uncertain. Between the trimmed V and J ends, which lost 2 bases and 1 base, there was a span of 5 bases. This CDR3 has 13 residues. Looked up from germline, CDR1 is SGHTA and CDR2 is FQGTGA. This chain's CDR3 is CASSLGRNTEAFF. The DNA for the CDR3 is TGTGCCAGCAGCTTAGGGCGGAACACTGAAGCTTTCTTT.

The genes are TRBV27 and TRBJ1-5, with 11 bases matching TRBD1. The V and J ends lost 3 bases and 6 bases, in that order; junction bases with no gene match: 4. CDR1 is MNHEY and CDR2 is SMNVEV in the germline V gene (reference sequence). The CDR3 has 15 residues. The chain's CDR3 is CASSFGQGAAQPQHF. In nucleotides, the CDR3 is TGTGCCAGCAGTTTCGGACAGGGGGCCGCTCAGCCCCAGCATTTT.

CDR3 region: CASTTPSVTGANVLTF. The CDR3, as DNA: TGTGCCAGTACCACCCCGAGCGTAACTGGGGCCAACGTCCTGACTTTC. The V gene is TRBV19, the J gene TRBJ2-6; D gene unclear. Germline CDR1 and CDR2: LNHDA and SQIVND (reference sequence). The V gene lost 7 bases and the J gene lost 2 bases, with 15 bases spanning the gap. The CDR3 runs to 16 residues. Full variable domain (outside the CDR3, taken from reference TRBV19 and TRBJ2-6): DGGITQSPKYLFRKEGQNVTLSCEQNLNHDAMYWYRQDPGQGLRLIYYSQIVNDFQKGDIAEGYSVSREKKESFPLTVTSAQKNPTAFYLCASTTPSVTGANVLTFGAGSRLTVL.

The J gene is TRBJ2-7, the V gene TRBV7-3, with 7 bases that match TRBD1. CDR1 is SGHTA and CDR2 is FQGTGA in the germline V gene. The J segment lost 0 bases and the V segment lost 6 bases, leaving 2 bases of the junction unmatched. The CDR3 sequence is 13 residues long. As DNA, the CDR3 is TGTGCCAGCAGAGCAGGGGGCTCCTACGAGCAGTACTTC. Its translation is CASRAGGSYEQYF. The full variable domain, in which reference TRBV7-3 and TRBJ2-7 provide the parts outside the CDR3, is GAGVSQTPSNKVTEKGKYVELRCDPISGHTALYWYRQSLGQGPEFLIYFQGTGAADDSGLPNDRFFAVRPEGSVSTLKIQRTERGDSAVYLCASRAGGSYEQYFGPGTRLTVT.

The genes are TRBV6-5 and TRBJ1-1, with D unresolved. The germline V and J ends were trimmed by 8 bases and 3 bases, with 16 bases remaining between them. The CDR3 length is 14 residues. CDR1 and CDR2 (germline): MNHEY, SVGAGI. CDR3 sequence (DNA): TGTGCCAGCGGGGTAGGGAGGAGGGACACTGAAGCTTTCTTT. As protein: CASGVGRRDTEAFF.

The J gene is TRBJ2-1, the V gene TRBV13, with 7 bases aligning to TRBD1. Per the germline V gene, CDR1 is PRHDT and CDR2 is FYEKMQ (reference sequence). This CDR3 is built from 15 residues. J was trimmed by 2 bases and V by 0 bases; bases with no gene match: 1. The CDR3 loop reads CASSLGDRAYNEQFF. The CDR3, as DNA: TGTGCCAGCAGCTTAGGAGACAGGGCCTACAATGAGCAGTTCTTC.

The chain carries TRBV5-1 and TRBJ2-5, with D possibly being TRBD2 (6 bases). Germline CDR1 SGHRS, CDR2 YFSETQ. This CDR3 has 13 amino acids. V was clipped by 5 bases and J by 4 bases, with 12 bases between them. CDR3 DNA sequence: TGCGCCAGCAGTTCGGGACTGGGAGAGACCCAGTACTTC. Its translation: CASSSGLGETQYF.

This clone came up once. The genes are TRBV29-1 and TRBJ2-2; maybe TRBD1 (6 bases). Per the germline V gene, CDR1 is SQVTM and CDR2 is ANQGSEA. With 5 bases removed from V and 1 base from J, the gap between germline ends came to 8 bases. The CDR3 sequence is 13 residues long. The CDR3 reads CSVTTGNTGELFF. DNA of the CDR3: TGCAGCGTTACGACAGGGAACACCGGGGAGCTGTTTTTT.

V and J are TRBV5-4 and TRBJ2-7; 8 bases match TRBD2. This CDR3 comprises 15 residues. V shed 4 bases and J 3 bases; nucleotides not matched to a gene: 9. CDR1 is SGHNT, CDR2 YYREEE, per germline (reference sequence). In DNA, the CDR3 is TGTGCCAGCAGCCCCTCAGGCGGGGGGTACTACGAGCAGTACTTC. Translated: CASSPSGGGYYEQYF.

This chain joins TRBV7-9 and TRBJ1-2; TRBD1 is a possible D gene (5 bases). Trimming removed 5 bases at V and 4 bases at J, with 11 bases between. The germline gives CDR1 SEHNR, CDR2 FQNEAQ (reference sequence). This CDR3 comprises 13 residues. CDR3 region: CASSGGVSYGYTF. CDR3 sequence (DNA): TGTGCCAGCAGCGGGGGGGTCTCCTATGGCTACACCTTC.

CDR3 sequence: CASSQPSDRGKKNGYTF. The CDR3, as DNA: TGTGCCAGCAGTCAACCTTCGGACAGGGGGAAGAAAAATGGCTACACCTTC. V and J are TRBV6-6 and TRBJ1-2, with 10 bases identical to TRBD1. V dropped 5 bases and J dropped 6; count of bases not matched to a gene: 15. CDR1 MNHNY and CDR2 SVGAGI come from the germline V gene (reference sequence). The CDR3 has 17 residues.

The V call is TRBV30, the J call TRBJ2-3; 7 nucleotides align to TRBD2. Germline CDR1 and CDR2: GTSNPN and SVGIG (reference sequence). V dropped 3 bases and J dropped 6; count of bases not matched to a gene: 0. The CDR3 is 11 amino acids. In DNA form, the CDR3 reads TGTGCCTGGAGCGGGAGGGATACGCAGTATTTT. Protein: CAWSGRDTQYF. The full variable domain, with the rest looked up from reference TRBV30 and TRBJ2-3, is SQTIHQWPATLVQPVGSPLSLECTVEGTSNPNLYWYRQAAGRGLQLLFYSVGIGQISSEVPQNLSASRPQDRQFILSSKKLLLSDSGFYLCAWSGRDTQYFGPGTRLTVL.

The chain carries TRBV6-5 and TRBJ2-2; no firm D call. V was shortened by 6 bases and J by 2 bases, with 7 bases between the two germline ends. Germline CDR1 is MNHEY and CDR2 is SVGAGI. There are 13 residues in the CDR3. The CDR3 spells CASRAENTGELFF. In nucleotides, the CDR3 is TGTGCCAGCAGGGCAGAAAACACCGGGGAGCTGTTTTTT.

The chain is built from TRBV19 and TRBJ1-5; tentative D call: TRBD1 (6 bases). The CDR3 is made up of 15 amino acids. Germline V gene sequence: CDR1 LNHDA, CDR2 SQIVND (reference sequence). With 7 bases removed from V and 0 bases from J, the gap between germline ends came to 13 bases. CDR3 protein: CASTDRRYSNQPQHF. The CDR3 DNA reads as TGTGCCAGTACGGACAGACGGTATAGCAATCAGCCCCAGCATTTT.

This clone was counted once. The CDR3 bases are TGTGCCAGCAGCTCAGTCGGACTGGCCCACACCGGGGAGCTGTTTTTT. Translated: CASSSVGLAHTGELFF. The chain links TRBV5-6 to TRBJ2-2, with D possibly matching TRBD2 (5 bases). Germline CDR1 is SGHDT and CDR2 is YYEEEE. The V gene lost 3 bases and the J gene lost 3 bases, with 15 bases spanning the gap. CDR3 length: 16 residues. Variable domain in full (rest from reference TRBV5-6 and TRBJ2-2): DAGVTQSPTHLIKTRGQQVTLRCSPKSGHDTVSWYQQALGQGPQFIFQYYEEEERQRGNFPDRFSGHQFPNYSSELNVNALLLGDSALYLCASSSVGLAHTGELFFGEGSRLTVL.

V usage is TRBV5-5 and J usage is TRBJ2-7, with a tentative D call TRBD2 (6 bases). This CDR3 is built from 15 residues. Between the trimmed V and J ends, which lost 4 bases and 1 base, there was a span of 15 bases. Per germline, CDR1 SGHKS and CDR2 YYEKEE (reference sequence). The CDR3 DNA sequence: TGTGCCAGCAGCAAACTGAGCGGAGGGTCCTACGAGCAGTACTTC. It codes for CASSKLSGGSYEQYF.

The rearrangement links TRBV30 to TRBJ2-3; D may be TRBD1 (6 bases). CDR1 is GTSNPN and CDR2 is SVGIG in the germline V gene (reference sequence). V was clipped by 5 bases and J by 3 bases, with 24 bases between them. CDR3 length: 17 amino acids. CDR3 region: CAWPGGTQGVKTDTQYF. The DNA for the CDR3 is TGTGCCTGGCCGGGTGGAACACAGGGAGTTAAGACAGATACGCAGTATTTT.